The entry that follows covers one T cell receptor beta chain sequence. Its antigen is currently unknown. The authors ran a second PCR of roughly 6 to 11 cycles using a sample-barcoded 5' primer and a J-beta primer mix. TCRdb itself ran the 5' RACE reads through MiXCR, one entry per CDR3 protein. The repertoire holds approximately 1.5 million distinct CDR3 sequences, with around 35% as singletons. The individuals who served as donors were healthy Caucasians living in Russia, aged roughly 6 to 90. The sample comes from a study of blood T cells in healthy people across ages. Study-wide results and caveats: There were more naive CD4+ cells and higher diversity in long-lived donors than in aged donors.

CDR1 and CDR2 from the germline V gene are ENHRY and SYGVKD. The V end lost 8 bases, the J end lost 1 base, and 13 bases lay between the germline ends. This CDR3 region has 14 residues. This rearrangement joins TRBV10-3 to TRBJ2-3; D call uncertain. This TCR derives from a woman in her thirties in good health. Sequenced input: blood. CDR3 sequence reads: CAIEVGPGTDTQYF. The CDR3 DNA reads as TGTGCCATCGAAGTTGGGCCAGGCACAGATACGCAGTATTTT.